The 12 T cell receptor beta chains presented below share a single source sample, sequenced in a study of T-cell memory formation after mild COVID-19. TCRdb re-derived calls from the 5' RACE reads in MiXCR, one entry per CDR3 protein. The sample comprises more than 250,000 distinct CDR3 sequences, 15% to 20% of which are singletons, and 20% to 25% rests with the top ten. The sample consisted of PBMCs or a T cell subset sorted from them (not recorded which). All receptors derive from a man aged 18-30 years who had mild COVID-19 (a few samples of this study predate the infection). Cell type and time point are not known.

V gene TRBV3-1 combines with J gene TRBJ2-1; D may be TRBD1 (6 bases). The V end lost 6 bases, the J end lost 4 bases, and 13 bases lay between the germline ends. CDR3 length: 14 amino acids. CDR1 and CDR2 (germline): LGHDT, YNNKEL (reference sequence). The CDR3: CASRPGQLYNEQFF. The DNA for the CDR3 is TGTGCCAGCAGACCGGGACAACTTTACAATGAGCAGTTCTTC.

This clonotype was picked up a small number of times. This chain connects TRBV6-6 to TRBJ1-2; possible D gene TRBD1, 6 bases. Germline V CDR1 and CDR2: MNHNY, SVGAGI (reference sequence). This CDR3 spans 14 amino acids. Trimming took 4 bases from V and 11 from J, leaving 20 bases between them. DNA for the CDR3: TGTGCCAGCAGTTCCGGGGGGGGCCTCGCTAGATACACCTTC. It specifies CASSSGGGLARYTF.

This sequence joins TRBV4-1 and TRBJ2-3, with 8 bases identical to TRBD2. V trimming: 4 bases; J trimming: 3 bases; junction bases outside the gene matches: 6. CDR3 length equals 15 residues. Germline lookup yields CDR1 MGHRA and CDR2 YSYEKL. The CDR3 bases are TGCGCCAGCAGCCGAGTTACGGGGGGGACAGATACGCAGTATTTT. Protein sequence: CASSRVTGGTDTQYF.

This clonotype was picked up a small number of times. The CDR3 region is CASSPGDHEQFF. DNA of the CDR3: TGTGCCAGCAGCCCAGGGGACCATGAGCAGTTCTTC. The chain links TRBV6-6 to TRBJ2-1, with D possibly matching TRBD1 (6 bases). The germline V gene has CDR1 MNHNY and CDR2 SVGAGI (reference sequence). V lost 6 bases, J lost 8 bases, and 11 bases lay in between. This CDR3 is 12 amino acids long.

The gene calls are TRBV15 and TRBJ2-3; 13 bases match TRBD2. This CDR3 is built from 13 residues. Germline CDR1 reads LNHNV; CDR2 reads YYDKDF (reference sequence). Germline trimming cut 10 bases from V and 6 bases from J; bases unmatched to any gene: 4. As DNA, the CDR3 is TGTGCCAGTAGACTAGCGGGGGGCGATACGCAGTATTTT. Translation gives CASRLAGGDTQYF.

The chain joins TRBV19 to TRBJ1-1; no clear D. The CDR3 runs 13 residues. V gave up 7 bases and J gave up 4 bases, with 13 bases separating them. Per the germline V gene, CDR1 is LNHDA and CDR2 is SQIVND (reference sequence). CDR3 DNA sequence: TGTGCCAGTATCTACAGCTCCGGCACTGAAGCTTTCTTT. Its protein product is CASIYSSGTEAFF.

This clonotype turned up a few times. This chain links TRBV29-1 with TRBJ1-2; D is perhaps TRBD1 (5 bases). The germline CDR1 and CDR2 sequences are SQVTM and ANQGSEA. V lost 6 bases, J lost 1 base, and 15 bases lay in between. The CDR3 loop spans 14 amino acids. The CDR3 loop reads CSVPGGGHNYGYTF. In DNA, the CDR3 is TGCAGCGTCCCGGGGGGAGGTCATAACTATGGCTACACCTTC.

This clonotype was counted a few times. The chain uses TRBV6-5 and TRBJ1-6; possible D gene TRBD1, 5 bases. This CDR3 has 16 residues. The germline V gene encodes CDR1 MNHEY and CDR2 SVGAGI. V was clipped by 5 bases and J by 9 bases, with 20 bases between them. CDR3 loop: CASSPRRVDDGSPLHF. CDR3 nucleotide sequence: TGTGCCAGCAGTCCCCGCAGGGTCGACGACGGTTCACCCCTCCACTTT.

The chain links TRBV20-1 to TRBJ1-2, with no clear D. V lost 4 bases to trimming and J lost 0 bases, with 9 bases between them. This CDR3 spans 13 amino acids. Germline CDR1 and CDR2: DFQATT and SNEGSKA (reference sequence). The CDR3 nucleotides read TGCAGTGCTACCAGGCCCGCTAACTATGGCTACACCTTC. Its protein product is CSATRPANYGYTF.

V is TRBV9 and J is TRBJ1-1; tentative D call: TRBD1 (6 bases). The CDR3 sequence is 15 residues long. Germline-derived CDR1 and CDR2 are SGDLS and YYNGEE. Trimming stripped 4 bases from V and 4 bases from J, with 17 bases between. CDR3 nucleotides: TGTGCCAGCAGCCTCAGAGGTGGGGGGGCCACTGAAGCTTTCTTT. Residues: CASSLRGGGATEAFF.

V is TRBV4-2 and J is TRBJ1-6, with TRBD1 matching over 7 bases. Germline V lookup: CDR1 LGHNA, CDR2 YNFKEQ. The V gene end was trimmed by 6 bases and the J gene end by 0 bases; junction bases not matched to a gene: 11. The CDR3 covers 18 residues. The CDR3 nucleotides read TGTGCCAGCAGACTAGGACAGGCCGAGAGCTCCTATAATTCACCCCTCCACTTT. Translating it yields CASRLGQAESSYNSPLHF.

This clonotype was found many times. The chain recombines TRBV4-3 with TRBJ2-5, with 7 bases lining up with TRBD2. Germline V CDR1 and CDR2: LGHNA, YSLEER. This CDR3 comprises 16 residues. J gave up 2 bases and V 0 bases, and 6 bases lay outside the gene matches. CDR3 bases: TGCGCCAGCAGCCAAGATGTGGGGAGGGGACAAGAGACCCAGTACTTC. Translation: CASSQDVGRGQETQYF.